This T cell receptor (beta chain) was documented in a study of T cell changes during pregnancy in multiple sclerosis. The germline V gene has CDR1 SGHRS and CDR2 YFSETQ. This CDR3 is built from 15 residues. V was clipped by 7 bases and J by 4 bases; unmatched bases: 10. Data came from immunoSEQ multiplex PCR; TCRdb stores just in-frame clones and leaves some out. Among roughly 80,000 clones listed, about 90% were seen once. This clone was recorded only once. The sequences come from peripheral blood, collected before pregnancy. This receptor was taken from a female donor with multiple sclerosis, enrolled in a pregnancy study. The genes are TRBV5-1 and TRBJ2-5, with 10 bases matching TRBD2. The CDR3 spells CASQREGQGRETQYF. In DNA, the CDR3 is TGCGCCAGCCAGCGGGAGGGCCAAGGACGAGAGACCCAGTACTTC.